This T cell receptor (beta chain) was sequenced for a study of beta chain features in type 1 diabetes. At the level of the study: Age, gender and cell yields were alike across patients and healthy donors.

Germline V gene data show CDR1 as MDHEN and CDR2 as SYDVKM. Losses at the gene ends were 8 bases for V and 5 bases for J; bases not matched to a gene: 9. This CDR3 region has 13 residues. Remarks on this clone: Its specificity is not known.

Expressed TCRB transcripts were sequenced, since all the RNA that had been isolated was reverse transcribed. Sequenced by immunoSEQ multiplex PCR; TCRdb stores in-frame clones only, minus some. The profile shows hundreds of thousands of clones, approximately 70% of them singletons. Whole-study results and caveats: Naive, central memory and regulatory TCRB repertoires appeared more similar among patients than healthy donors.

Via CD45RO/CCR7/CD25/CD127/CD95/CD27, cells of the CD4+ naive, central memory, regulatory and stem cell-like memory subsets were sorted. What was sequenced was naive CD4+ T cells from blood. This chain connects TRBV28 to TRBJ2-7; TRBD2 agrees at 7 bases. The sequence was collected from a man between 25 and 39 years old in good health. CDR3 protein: CASSPPGRDEQYF. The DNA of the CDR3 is TGTGCCAGCTCCCCCCCGGGGAGGGACGAGCAGTACTTC.